This T cell receptor beta chain appears in the sequencing data of a study of graft-versus-host responses after intestinal transplantation. Points on this clone: The antigen remains undetermined.

Here immunoSEQ multiplex PCR was the method, and the copy in TCRdb shows in-frame clones only, minus some. The table shows more than 95,000 clones, with roughly 87% occurring only once. Trimming shortened V by 0 bases and J by 8 bases, and 9 bases separated the two germline ends. Germline V gene lookup returns CDR1 SGDLS and CDR2 YYNGEE. This CDR3 spans 14 amino acids. The chain couples TRBV9 to TRBJ1-6; a possible D gene is TRBD1 (6 bases). The source was unstimulated CD4+ T cells sorted from spleen or lymph node cells, collected before intestinal transplant. This clonotype was obtained from a human donor who received an intestinal transplant. The CDR3 nucleotides are TGTGCCAGCAGCGTAGCGGGGGGCGATTCACCCCTCCACTTT. It encodes CASSVAGGDSPLHF.